This T cell receptor (beta chain) was obtained from a study of Graves' ophthalmopathy and Graves' hyperthyroidism. RNA transcripts provided the template for amplifying TCR beta CDR3 regions. First-round RT-PCR employed HTBI primers, with a second-round multiplex PCR after it. Using its own MiXCR run on the multiplex PCR reads, TCRdb lists one record per CDR3 protein. The sample has almost 40,000 distinct CDR3 sequences, 50% seen once. This clonotype has a single count. The CDR3 consists of 16 residues. V dropped 4 bases and J dropped 6; count of bases not matched to a gene: 6. Germline CDR1 and CDR2: SGDLS and YYNGEE.

What was sequenced was peripheral blood. The chain recombines TRBV9 with TRBJ2-5, with TRBD2 matching over 16 bases. This sequence originates from an adult woman with stable Graves' hyperthyroidism. CDR3 in amino acids: CASSSGLAGGPQTQYF. As DNA, the CDR3 is TGTGCCAGCAGCTCGGGACTAGCGGGAGGGCCGCAGACCCAGTACTTC.